This T cell receptor beta chain was recovered during a study of T cells after yellow fever vaccination. Study-wide points: Although the secondary response was weaker, it peaked faster, at day 5 versus 15.

TCRdb used MiXCR to reprocess the 5' RACE reads, holding one entry per CDR3 protein. This table holds about 74,000 distinct CDR3 sequences, around 6.9% found once. The table lists this clonotype with a few counts. Its antigen is still unknown. CDR1 LGHNA and CDR2 YSLEER come from the germline V gene. With 3 bases clipped from V and 0 bases from J, the junction kept 5 bases outside the gene matches. This CDR3 contains 16 residues. The sample consisted of CD8+ T cells sorted from PBMCs, taken about 5 days after the first yellow fever vaccination. V gene TRBV4-3 combines with J gene TRBJ1-2; 9 bases line up with TRBD1. The sequence derives from a man aged 18 to 29 who received the YFV17D yellow fever vaccine. The CDR3 is CASSQTGGLSNYGYTF. CDR3 in DNA: TGCGCCAGCAGCCAGACAGGGGGACTATCTAACTATGGCTACACCTTC.